The 18 T cell receptor beta chains in this list originate from one sample, sequenced in a study of cytomegalovirus exposure and HLA in healthy donors. Amplification used 60 Vbeta primers and 13 Jbeta primers. Repertoires were generated with immunoSEQ multiplex PCR, while TCRdb's copy carries only in-frame clones and drops some. Seen here are under 200,000 clones, over 70% observed once, and the top ten hold around 3.2%. The sample was PBMCs. These receptors came from a woman in her forties or fifties in good health and CMV-seropositive.

The gene calls are TRBV2 and TRBJ2-7; D unresolved. The germline gives CDR1 SNHLY, CDR2 FYNNEI. Trimming left V 1 base short and J 7 bases short, with 8 bases between. The CDR3 consists of 12 residues. CDR3 residues: CASSEGPREQYF. CDR3 nucleotide sequence: TGTGCCAGCAGTGAAGGCCCCCGGGAGCAGTACTTC.

The gene calls are TRBV28 and TRBJ2-7, with D perhaps TRBD2 (5 bases). CDR3 size: 13 residues. V lost 5 bases to trimming and J lost 1 base, with 9 bases between them. Germline V gene data show CDR1 as MDHEN and CDR2 as SYDVKM. The DNA for the CDR3 is TGTGCCAGCAGTGACTACGCATCCTACGAGCAGTACTTC. It yields the protein CASSDYASYEQYF.

The V call is TRBV10-2, the J call TRBJ1-6, with a possible D match to TRBD1 (5 bases). V lost 4 bases and J lost 9, with 10 bases in between. The CDR3 is 13 residues long. Looked up from germline, CDR1 is WSHSY and CDR2 is SAAADI. The CDR3 DNA reads as TGCGCCAGCAGTGTTGGCAGGGCTTCACCCCTCCACTTT. It translates to CASSVGRASPLHF.

The chain links TRBV27 to TRBJ2-7; 8 positions match TRBD1. J gave up 1 base and V 8 bases, and 7 bases lay outside the gene matches. The CDR3 totals 14 residues. Germline V CDR1 and CDR2: MNHEY, SMNVEV (reference sequence). CDR3 residues: CASSRGRGSYEQYF. In DNA form, the CDR3 reads TGTGCCAGCTCCAGGGGGCGCGGATCCTACGAGCAGTACTTC.

The rearrangement joins TRBV11-2 to TRBJ1-1; D is perhaps TRBD1 (6 bases). The V gene's germline CDR1 is SGHAT and CDR2 FQNNGV. V gave up 4 bases and J gave up 1 base, with 13 bases separating them. The CDR3 has 15 amino acids. CDR3 sequence reads: CASSSGDISNTEAFF. The CDR3 nucleotides are TGTGCCAGCAGCTCCGGGGACATTTCGAACACTGAAGCTTTCTTT.

CDR3 in DNA: TGTGCCAGCAGCTCCACTAGCGGGAGTTCAGGGGCCGGGGAGCTGTTTTTT. Its translation is CASSSTSGSSGAGELFF. The chain is built from TRBV9 and TRBJ2-2, with 11 nucleotides matching TRBD2. From germline, CDR1 is SGDLS and CDR2 YYNGEE. This CDR3 has 17 residues. Trimming cost V 4 bases and J 6 bases; bases outside gene matches: 11.

The chain uses TRBV2 and TRBJ1-4; 7 positions agree with TRBD1. The J segment lost 0 bases and the V segment lost 7 bases, leaving 8 bases of the junction unmatched. Per germline, CDR1 SNHLY and CDR2 FYNNEI. This CDR3 comprises 16 residues. This CDR3 reads CASNFGTDATNEKLFF. The CDR3 region has the DNA TGTGCCAGCAATTTTGGGACAGACGCAACTAATGAAAAACTGTTTTTT.

The chain's CDR3 is CASSLRDSFGNTIYF. The CDR3 DNA follows: TGTGCCAGCAGCTTACGCGACAGCTTTGGAAACACCATATATTTT. The chain has TRBV7-8 and TRBJ1-3, with D tentatively TRBD1 (5 bases). This CDR3 has 15 amino acids. CDR1 and CDR2 (germline): SGHVS, FQNEAQ. V lost 2 bases and J lost 3, with 11 bases in between.

The rearrangement uses TRBV2 and TRBJ1-5; TRBD1 aligns across 8 bases. Germline V lookup: CDR1 SNHLY, CDR2 FYNNEI. This CDR3 has 13 amino acids. The CDR3 nucleotides are TGTGCTACCGGGCAGGGACAGGAACAGCCCCAGCATTTT. Residues: CATGQGQEQPQHF.

The CDR3 DNA is TGCAGCGCGTCGGGACAGGGAGACGAGCAGTACTTC. Its protein product is CSASGQGDEQYF. This chain uses TRBV29-1 with TRBJ2-7, with 9 bases matching TRBD1. The CDR3 runs 12 residues. Trimming took 7 bases from V and 5 from J; bases not matched to a gene: 6. Germline V lookup: CDR1 SQVTM, CDR2 ANQGSEA.

This sequence joins TRBV2 and TRBJ1-1; D is uncertain. Trimming took off 0 bases at V and 6 bases at J, with 14 bases between the two ends. The germline V gene encodes CDR1 SNHLY and CDR2 FYNNEI. The CDR3 covers 15 residues. CDR3 sequence (DNA): TGTGCCAGCAGTGAAGCGGTGTGGAGGCGGTCTGAAGCTTTCTTT. Translated: CASSEAVWRRSEAFF.

V gene TRBV6-1 combines with J gene TRBJ1-1, with 11 positions matching TRBD1. From germline, CDR1 is MNHNS and CDR2 SASEGT. Trimming cost V 7 bases and J 7 bases; bases outside gene matches: 8. This CDR3 spans 14 amino acids. In DNA form, the CDR3 reads TGTGCCAGCACCCGGGACAGGGGGAGTTATGAAGCTTTCTTT. The encoded protein is CASTRDRGSYEAFF.

V usage is TRBV27 and J usage is TRBJ1-4, with 12 positions matching TRBD1. The CDR3 runs to 16 residues. J was trimmed by 8 bases and V by 4 bases; bases with no gene match: 8. Looked up from germline, CDR1 is MNHEY and CDR2 is SMNVEV (reference sequence). Here the CDR3 reads CASSSPGQGAEEKLFF. The CDR3 coding sequence is TGTGCCAGCAGTTCCCCGGGACAGGGGGCCGAGGAAAAACTGTTTTTT. Looking up the rest from reference TRBV27 and TRBJ1-4 gives the full variable domain: EAQVTQNPRYLITVTGKKLTVTCSQNMNHEYMSWYRQDPGLGLRQIYYSMNVEVTDKGDVPEGYKVSRKEKRNFPLILESPSPNQTSLYFCASSSPGQGAEEKLFFGSGTQLSVL.

In this sample, this clone turned up a few times. The conserved phenylalanine or tryptophan normally closing the CDR3 is absent here, so this likely arose from a read error. No DNA is shown, since the ends of the CDR3 on it are uncertain; the CDR3 is the one TCRdb lists. The rearrangement links TRBV5-8 to TRBJ2-7; the table's D call TRBD2 went unverified against the DNA. The CDR3 is made up of 14 amino acids, end residues included. The germline V gene has CDR1 SGHTS and CDR2 YDEGEE. CDR3 sequence reads: CASNVRGQLGLAAG.

J is TRBJ2-7 and V is TRBV6-1, with a tentative D call TRBD1 (6 bases). Germline V CDR1 and CDR2: MNHNS, SASEGT. V lost 6 bases and J 0 bases, leaving 12 bases between the germline ends. The CDR3 spans 14 residues. CDR3 in DNA: TGTGCCAGCAGGTCCGGGACACTCTCCTACGAGCAGTACTTC. Translated: CASRSGTLSYEQYF.

The CDR3 sequence: CASSPDGTASLSYGYTF. The DNA for the CDR3 is TGCGCCAGCAGCCCGGACGGGACAGCCTCTCTTAGTTATGGCTACACCTTC. The rearrangement joins TRBV5-1 to TRBJ1-2, with 7 bases fitting TRBD1. Germline V gene lookup returns CDR1 SGHRS and CDR2 YFSETQ. V lost 4 bases to trimming and J lost 5 bases; unmatched junction nucleotides: 17. The CDR3 covers 17 residues. Full variable domain (remainder filled in from reference TRBV5-1 and TRBJ1-2): KAGVTQTPRYLIKTRGQQVTLSCSPISGHRSVSWYQQTPGQGLQFLFEYFSETQRNKGNFPGRFSGRQFSNSRSEMNVSTLELGDSALYLCASSPDGTASLSYGYTFGSGTRLTVV.

On this clone itself: The same CDR3 can be traced to other DNA sequences in this sample. DNA of the CDR3: TGCGCCAGTAGCCCTGATCCATTCAGGGGGCCGGCCAAAAACATTCAGTACTTC. Protein sequence: CASSPDPFRGPAKNIQYF. V and J are TRBV5-1 and TRBJ2-4, with 8 bases identical to TRBD1. Germline V lookup: CDR1 SGHRS, CDR2 YFSETQ. The CDR3 consists of 18 residues. The V and J ends lost 8 bases and 1 base, in that order; junction bases with no gene match: 17.

In this sample, this clone turned up a few times. The V call is TRBV19, the J call TRBJ2-1, with 8 bases lining up with TRBD1. The CDR3 consists of 14 residues. With 7 bases clipped from V and 4 bases from J, the junction kept 6 bases outside the gene matches. CDR1 and CDR2 from the germline V gene are LNHDA and SQIVND (reference sequence). The CDR3 region has the DNA TGTGCCAGTACCCGGGGACAGGCATACAATGAGCAGTTCTTC. Translated, it gives CASTRGQAYNEQFF. The full variable domain, in which reference TRBV19 and TRBJ2-1 provide the parts outside the CDR3, is DGGITQSPKYLFRKEGQNVTLSCEQNLNHDAMYWYRQDPGQGLRLIYYSQIVNDFQKGDIAEGYSVSREKKESFPLTVTSAQKNPTAFYLCASTRGQAYNEQFFGPGTRLTVL.